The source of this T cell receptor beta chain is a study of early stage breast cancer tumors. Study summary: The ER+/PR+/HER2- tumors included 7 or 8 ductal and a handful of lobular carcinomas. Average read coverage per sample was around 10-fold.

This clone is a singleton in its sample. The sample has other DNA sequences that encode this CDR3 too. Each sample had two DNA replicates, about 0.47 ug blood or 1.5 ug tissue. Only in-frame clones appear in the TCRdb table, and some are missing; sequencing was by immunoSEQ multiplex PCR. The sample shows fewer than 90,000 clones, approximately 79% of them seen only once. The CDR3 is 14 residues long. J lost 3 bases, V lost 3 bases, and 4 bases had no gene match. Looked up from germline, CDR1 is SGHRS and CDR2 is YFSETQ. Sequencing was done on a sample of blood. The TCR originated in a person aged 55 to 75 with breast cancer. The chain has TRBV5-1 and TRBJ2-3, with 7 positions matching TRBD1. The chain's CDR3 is CASSSRQGTDTQYF. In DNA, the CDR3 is TGCGCCAGCAGCTCTCGACAGGGTACAGATACGCAGTATTTT. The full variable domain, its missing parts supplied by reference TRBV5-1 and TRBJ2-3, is KAGVTQTPRYLIKTRGQQVTLSCSPISGHRSVSWYQQTPGQGLQFLFEYFSETQRNKGNFPGRFSGRQFSNSRSEMNVSTLELGDSALYLCASSSRQGTDTQYFGPGTRLTVL.